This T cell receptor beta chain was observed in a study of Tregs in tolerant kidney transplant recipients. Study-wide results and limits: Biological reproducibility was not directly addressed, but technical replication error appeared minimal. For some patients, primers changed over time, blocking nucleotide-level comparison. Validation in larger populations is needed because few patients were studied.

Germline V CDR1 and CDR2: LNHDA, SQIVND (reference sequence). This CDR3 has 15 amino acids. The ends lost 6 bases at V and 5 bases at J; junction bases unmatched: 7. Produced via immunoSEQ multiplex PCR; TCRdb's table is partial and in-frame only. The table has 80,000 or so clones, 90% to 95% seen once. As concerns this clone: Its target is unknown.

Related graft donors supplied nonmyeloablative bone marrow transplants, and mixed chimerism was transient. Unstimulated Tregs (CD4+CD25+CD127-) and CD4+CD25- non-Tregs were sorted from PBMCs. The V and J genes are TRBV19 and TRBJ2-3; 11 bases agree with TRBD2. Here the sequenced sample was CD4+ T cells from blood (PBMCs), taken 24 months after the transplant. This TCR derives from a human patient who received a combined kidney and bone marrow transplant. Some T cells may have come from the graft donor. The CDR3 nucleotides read TGTGCCAGTAGGAAGCTAGCGGGGGGTATAGATACGCAGTATTTT. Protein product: CASRKLAGGIDTQYF.